This T cell receptor (beta chain) was profiled in a study of spatial heterogeneity in lung cancer. Study information: A consistent excess of beta-chain over alpha-chain sequences was detected.

On each TCR cDNA molecule, a unique molecular identifier was present. A single record per CDR3 protein comes from TCRdb applying MiXCR to the 5' RACE reads. The sample holds some 11,000 distinct CDR3 sequences, roughly an eighth seen once. Time point noted: sample taken at primary tumor resection. From tumor, nontumor lung or frozen PBMC, whole RNA was taken unsorted for sequencing. Patients with untreated early-stage non-small cell lung cancer, numbering around 72, were the donors. This CDR3 has 12 residues. Germline V gene sequence: CDR1 SQVTM, CDR2 ANQGSEA. Losses at the gene ends were 6 bases for V and 8 bases for J; bases not matched to a gene: 7. By sample fraction, this clonotype is medium-sized.

Source: PBMCs, taken at surgery. The rearrangement uses TRBV29-1 and TRBJ2-3; TRBD1 aligns across 8 bases. This sequence originates from a female donor with early-stage non-small cell lung cancer. CDR3 in DNA: TGCAGCGTCGGACAGGGCGATGGTACGCAGTATTTT. Residues: CSVGQGDGTQYF.